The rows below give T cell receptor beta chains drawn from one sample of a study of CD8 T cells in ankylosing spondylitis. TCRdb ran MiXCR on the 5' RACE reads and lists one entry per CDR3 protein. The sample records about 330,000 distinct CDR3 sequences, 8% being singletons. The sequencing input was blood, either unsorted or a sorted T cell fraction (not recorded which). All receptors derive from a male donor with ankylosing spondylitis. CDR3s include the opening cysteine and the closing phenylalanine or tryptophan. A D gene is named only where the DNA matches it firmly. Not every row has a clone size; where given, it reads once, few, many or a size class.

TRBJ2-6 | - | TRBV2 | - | CASSDRRAGANVLTF | TGTGCCAGCAGTGATCGGAGGGCTGGGGCCAACGTCCTGACTTTC
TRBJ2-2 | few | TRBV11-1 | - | CASSFTGTLAPGTGELFF | TGTGCCAGCAGCTTTACAGGGACCCTCGCACCGGGCACCGGGGAGCTGTTTTTT
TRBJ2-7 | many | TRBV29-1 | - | CSAKRAYEQYF | TGCAGCGCGAAACGGGCCTACGAGCAGTACTTC
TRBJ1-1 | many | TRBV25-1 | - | CASSPRDYTEAFF | TGTGCCAGCAGTCCCCGTGACTACACTGAAGCTTTCTTT
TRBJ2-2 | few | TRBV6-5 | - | CASSSDLSTGELFF | TGTGCCAGCAGTTCCGACTTGAGCACCGGGGAGCTGTTTTTT
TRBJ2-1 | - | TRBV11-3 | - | CASSQTRTYTGFDEQFF | TGTGCCAGCAGCCAAACCCGGACCTATACCGGGTTCGATGAGCAGTTCTTC
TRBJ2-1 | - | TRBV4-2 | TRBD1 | CASSQVQGAYQTSSSYNEQFF | TGTGCCAGCAGCCAAGTCCAGGGGGCCTACCAGACTTCGAGCTCCTACAATGAGCAGTTCTTC
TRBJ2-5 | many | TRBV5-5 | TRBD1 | CASSFRGRETQYF | TGTGCCAGCAGCTTCAGGGGGCGAGAGACCCAGTACTTC
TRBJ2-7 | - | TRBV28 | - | CASSRPDYRISSYEQYF | TGTGCCAGCAGCCGACCGGACTACCGAATTAGCTCCTACGAGCAGTACTTC
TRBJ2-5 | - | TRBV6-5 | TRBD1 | CASSYPGGAETQYF | TGTGCCAGCAGTTATCCAGGGGGCGCGGAGACCCAGTACTTC
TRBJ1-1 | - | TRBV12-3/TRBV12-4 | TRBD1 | CASTPLVTGGTEAFF | TGTGCCAGCACCCCCCTTGTTACAGGGGGCACTGAAGCTTTCTTT
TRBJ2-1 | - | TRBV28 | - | CASSLSDGRNEQFF | TGTGCCAGCAGTTTGAGCGATGGACGGAATGAGCAGTTCTTC
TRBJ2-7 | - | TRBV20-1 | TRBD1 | CSAKGAGSSYEQYF | TGCAGTGCTAAGGGGGCAGGGAGCTCCTACGAGCAGTACTTC
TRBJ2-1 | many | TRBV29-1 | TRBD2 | CSVDGLANEQFF | TGCAGCGTTGACGGACTAGCCAATGAGCAGTTCTTC
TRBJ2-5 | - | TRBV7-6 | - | CASSLAGEGTETQYF | TGTGCCAGCAGCTTAGCGGGGGAAGGGACAGAGACCCAGTACTTC
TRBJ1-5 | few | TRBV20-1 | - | CSASQPYSNQPQHF | TGCAGTGCTAGTCAGCCATATAGCAATCAGCCCCAGCATTTT
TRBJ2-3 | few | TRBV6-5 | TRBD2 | CASSYGAGGGDTQYF | TGTGCCAGCAGTTATGGGGCGGGAGGTGGGGATACGCAGTATTTT
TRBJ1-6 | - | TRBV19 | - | CASGLGAYSPLHF | TGTGCCAGTGGTCTCGGGGCTTATTCACCCCTCCACTTT
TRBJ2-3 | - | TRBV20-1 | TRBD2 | CSAPSGTSVGSTQYF | TGCAGTGCTCCATCCGGGACTAGCGTTGGATCTACGCAGTATTTT
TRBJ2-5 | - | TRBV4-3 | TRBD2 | CASSQAWTSGSSNQETQYF | TGCGCCAGCAGCCAGGCCTGGACTAGCGGGAGCAGTAACCAAGAGACCCAGTACTTC
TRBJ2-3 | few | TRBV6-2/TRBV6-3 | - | CASSWGGVRTDTQYF | TGTGCCAGCAGTTGGGGGGGCGTGAGGACAGATACGCAGTATTTT
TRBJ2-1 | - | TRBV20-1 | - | CSARTPDSPSYNEQFF | TGCAGTGCTCGGACCCCGGACAGCCCGTCCTACAATGAGCAGTTCTTC
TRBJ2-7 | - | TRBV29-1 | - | CSVEDSKRHEQYF | TGCAGCGTTGAAGATTCGAAACGACACGAGCAGTACTTC
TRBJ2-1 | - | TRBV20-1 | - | CSARAPGPNDNEQFF | TGCAGTGCTAGAGCCCCGGGGCCGAACGACAATGAGCAGTTCTTC
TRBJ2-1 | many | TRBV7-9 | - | CASSRAVGDYNEQFF | TGTGCCAGCAGCCGAGCGGTGGGGGACTACAATGAGCAGTTCTTC
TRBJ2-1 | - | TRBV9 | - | CASSPPGEPNEQFF | TGTGCCAGCAGCCCCCCGGGGGAACCCAATGAGCAGTTCTTC
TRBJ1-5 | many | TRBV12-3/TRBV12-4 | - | CASRYTSQPQHF | TGTGCCAGCAGGTACACTAGTCAGCCCCAGCATTTT
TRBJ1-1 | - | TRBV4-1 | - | CASSQEALVTEAFF | TGCGCCAGCAGCCAAGAGGCTTTGGTGACTGAAGCTTTCTTT
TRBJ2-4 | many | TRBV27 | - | CASSPTPAQEALAKNIQYF | TGTGCCAGCAGTCCTACCCCCGCTCAGGAGGCCCTAGCCAAAAACATTCAGTACTTC
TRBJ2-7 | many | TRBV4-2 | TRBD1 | CASSRSSGTAYEQYF | TGTGCCAGCAGCCGATCATCAGGGACAGCCTACGAGCAGTACTTC
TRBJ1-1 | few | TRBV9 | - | CASSVGGGVTEAFF | TGTGCCAGCAGCGTAGGGGGCGGCGTCACTGAAGCTTTCTTT
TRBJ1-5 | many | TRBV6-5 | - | CASSYGMNQPQHF | TGTGCCAGCAGTTACGGGATGAATCAGCCCCAGCATTTT
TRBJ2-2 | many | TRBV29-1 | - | CSVSVGGTNTGELFF | TGCAGCGTTTCGGTGGGGGGAACGAACACCGGGGAGCTGTTTTTT
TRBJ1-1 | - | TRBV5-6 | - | CASSHIIRANTEAFF | TGTGCCAGCAGCCACATAATCAGGGCGAACACTGAAGCTTTCTTT
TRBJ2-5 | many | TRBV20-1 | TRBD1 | CSARGYRGRLQETQYF | TGCAGTGCTAGAGGATACAGGGGGCGCCTCCAAGAGACCCAGTACTTC
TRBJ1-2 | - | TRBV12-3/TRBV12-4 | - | CASRDRSYGYTF | TGTGCCAGCAGGGATCGAAGCTATGGCTACACCTTC
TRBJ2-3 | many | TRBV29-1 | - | CSAPPELHTDTQYF | TGCAGCGCCCCGCCGGAGCTCCACACAGATACGCAGTATTTT
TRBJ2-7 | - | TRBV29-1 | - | CSVVFGKGHEQYF | TGCAGCGTTGTTTTCGGGAAGGGGCACGAGCAGTACTTC
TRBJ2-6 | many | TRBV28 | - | CASSSLRGANVLTF | TGTGCCAGCAGTTCCCTAAGGGGGGCCAACGTCCTGACTTTC
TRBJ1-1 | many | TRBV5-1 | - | CASSGRAEATEAFF | TGCGCCAGCAGCGGGCGGGCGGAGGCCACTGAAGCTTTCTTT